The entry below describes one T cell receptor (beta chain). Original data processing: Quantification of nucleated cells was approximated via reference gene primer amplification. Sequencing used immunoSEQ multiplex PCR; TCRdb keeps in-frame clones, though not all of them. Clone size and V and J calls were adopted from that table, with D and trimming inferred from the DNA. This sample yields around 180,000 clones, of which around 74% are seen a single time; about 3% belongs to the top ten. The data were taken from a study of blood T cell repertoires in COVID-19. For the study at large: Sample material is recorded as cDNA or gDNA derived from T cells, B-cell-depleted T cells, or PBMCs.

The CDR3 runs to 14 residues. In germline, CDR1 is SNHLY, CDR2 FYNNEI. Trimming cost V 6 bases and J 2 bases; bases outside gene matches: 4. The chain is built from TRBV2 and TRBJ1-3; 7 bases are a match to TRBD1. Material for sequencing was peripheral blood. The clonotype comes from a woman at least 80 years old with acute or convalescent COVID-19. The CDR3 here is CASRQTGTGNTIYF. The CDR3 DNA follows: TGTGCCAGCAGGCAGACAGGGACTGGAAACACCATATATTTT.